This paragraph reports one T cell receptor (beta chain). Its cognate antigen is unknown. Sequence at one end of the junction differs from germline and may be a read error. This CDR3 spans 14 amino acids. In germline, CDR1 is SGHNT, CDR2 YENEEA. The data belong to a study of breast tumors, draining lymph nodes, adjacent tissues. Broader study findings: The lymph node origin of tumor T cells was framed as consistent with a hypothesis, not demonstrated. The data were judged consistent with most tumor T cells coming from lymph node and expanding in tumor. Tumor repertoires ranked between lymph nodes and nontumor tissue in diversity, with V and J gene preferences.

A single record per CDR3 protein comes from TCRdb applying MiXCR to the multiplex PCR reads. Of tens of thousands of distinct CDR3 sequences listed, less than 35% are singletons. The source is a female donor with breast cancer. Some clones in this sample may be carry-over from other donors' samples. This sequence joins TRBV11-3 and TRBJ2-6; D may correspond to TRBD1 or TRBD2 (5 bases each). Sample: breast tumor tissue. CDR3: CASSLEVGGNVLTF. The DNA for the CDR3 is TGTGCCAGCAGCTTAGAGGTTGGGGGCAACGTCCTGACTTTC.